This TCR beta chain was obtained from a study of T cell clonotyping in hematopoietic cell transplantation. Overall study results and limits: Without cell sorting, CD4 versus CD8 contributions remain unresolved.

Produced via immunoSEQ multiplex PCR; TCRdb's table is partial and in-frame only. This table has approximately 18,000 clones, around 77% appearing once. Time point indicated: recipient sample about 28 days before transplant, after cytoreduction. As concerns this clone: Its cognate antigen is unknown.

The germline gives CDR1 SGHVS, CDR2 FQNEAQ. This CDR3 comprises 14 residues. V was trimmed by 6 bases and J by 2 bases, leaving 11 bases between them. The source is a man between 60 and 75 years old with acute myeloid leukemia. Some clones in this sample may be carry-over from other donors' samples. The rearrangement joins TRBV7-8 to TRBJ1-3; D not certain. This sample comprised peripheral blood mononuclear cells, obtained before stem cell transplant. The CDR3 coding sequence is TGTGCCAGCAGAACTGGCAGGACTGGAAACACCATATATTTT. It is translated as CASRTGRTGNTIYF.